This T cell receptor (beta chain) was profiled in a study of T cell repertoires in cytomegalovirus infection (dated by TCRdb to the late 2010s). Looking at the study overall: Alongside well-studied HLA-B-restricted epitopes, the peptide stimulations were aimed at recently identified HLA-C-restricted CMV epitopes, whose presentation resists viral immunomodulation. Donor HLA type was relevant to the analysis, because carriage of CMV infection together with the matching HLA type was indicated by public TCR beta signatures. The study at large found these results: Carriers of CMV infection plus the relevant HLA type were discriminated by the cumulative frequency of public TCR beta family members in the study cohort and in an independent roughly 370-donor cohort. The ex vivo response was dominated by HLA-C-restricted CMV-specific TCR beta clonotypes, which also provided the single most frequent clonotype in two of eight donors.

This sample's treatment or condition label indicates: in vitro stimulation with specific CMV peptide epitopes to enrich CMV-specific T cells. TCRdb names Illumina HiSeq 1500 as the instrument used. TCRdb passed the public sequencing reads through fastp at Q25 and MiXCR, retaining productive beta sequences. Rows are combined by CDR3 protein, so each entry shows the most common genes and DNA. Present in this sample are some 940,000 distinct CDR3 sequences, roughly a third of which were seen just once. Of the sample, 13% falls within the top ten clones. From its cysteine to its phenylalanine, the CDR3 spans 13 amino acids. The sequence is cut down to CDR3 DNA, 39 bases in frame from base 1. The germline V gene yields SGHVT for CDR1 and SQSDAQ for CDR2. The V end loses 10 bases and the J end loses 3 bases, and a stretch of 16 bases separates them. As to this clonotype: Which antigen it targets is not known. No quality values exist for individual bases; no much larger clone is one base distant.

The sequence was obtained from a human donor in good health (CMV status not recorded). Some clones in this sample may be carry-over from other donors' samples. The sample consisted of cultured CD8+ T cells from PBMCs, taken from culture after CMV antigen stimulation. The V gene is TRBV7-4 and the J gene is TRBJ2-7; the D gene could be either TRBD1 or TRBD2, each agreeing at 5 bases. The DNA sequence follows: TGTGCCACTGGGCAGCGGACATACTACGAGCAGTACTTC. This sequence encodes CATGQRTYYEQYF.